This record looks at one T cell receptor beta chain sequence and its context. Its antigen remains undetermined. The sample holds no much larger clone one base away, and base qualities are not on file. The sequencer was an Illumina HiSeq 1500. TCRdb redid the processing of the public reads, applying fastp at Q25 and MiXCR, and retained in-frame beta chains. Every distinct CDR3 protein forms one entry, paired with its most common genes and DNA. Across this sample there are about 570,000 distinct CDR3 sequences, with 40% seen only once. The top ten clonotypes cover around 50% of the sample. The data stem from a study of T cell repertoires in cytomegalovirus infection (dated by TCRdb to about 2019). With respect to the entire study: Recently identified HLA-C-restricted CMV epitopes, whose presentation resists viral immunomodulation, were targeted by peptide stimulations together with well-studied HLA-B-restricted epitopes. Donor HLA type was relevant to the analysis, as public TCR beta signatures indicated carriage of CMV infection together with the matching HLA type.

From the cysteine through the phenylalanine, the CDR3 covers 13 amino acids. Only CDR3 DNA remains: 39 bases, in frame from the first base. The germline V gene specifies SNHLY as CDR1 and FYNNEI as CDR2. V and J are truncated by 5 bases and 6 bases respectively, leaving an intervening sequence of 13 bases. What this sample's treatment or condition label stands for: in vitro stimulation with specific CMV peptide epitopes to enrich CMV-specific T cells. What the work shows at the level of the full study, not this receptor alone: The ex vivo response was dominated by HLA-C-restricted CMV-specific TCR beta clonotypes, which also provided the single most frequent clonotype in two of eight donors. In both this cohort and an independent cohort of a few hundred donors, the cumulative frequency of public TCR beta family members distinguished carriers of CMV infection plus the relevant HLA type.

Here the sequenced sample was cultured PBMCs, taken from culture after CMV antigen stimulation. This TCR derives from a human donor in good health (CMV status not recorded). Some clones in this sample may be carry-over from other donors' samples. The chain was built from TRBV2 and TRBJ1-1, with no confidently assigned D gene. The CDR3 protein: CASSPSTVPEAFF. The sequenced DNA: TGTGCCAGCAGTCCTTCGACCGTTCCTGAAGCTTTCTTT.